This T cell receptor beta chain stems from a study of blood T cell repertoires in COVID-19. Repertoires were generated with immunoSEQ multiplex PCR, while TCRdb's copy carries only in-frame clones and drops some. The data hold a few hundred thousand clones, with approximately 85% observed a single time. The J segment lost 9 bases and the V segment lost 0 bases, leaving 9 bases of the junction unmatched. Germline V gene data show CDR1 as WNHNN and CDR2 as SYGVQD (reference sequence). The CDR3 has 16 amino acids. The clonotype was recovered from a woman in her forties or fifties who had recovered from COVID-19. Sequencing input: PBMCs or T cells enriched from blood (not recorded which). The chain joins TRBV10-1 to TRBJ2-1; 9 bases line up with TRBD1. In DNA, the CDR3 is TGCGCCAGCAGTGAGTCCTCGGGACAGGGTAAAGTTGAGCAGTTCTTC. Encoded protein: CASSESSGQGKVEQFF.